This entry lists 29 T cell receptor beta chains sequenced from one sample in a study of cytomegalovirus exposure and HLA in healthy donors. Both 60 Vbeta primers and 13 Jbeta primers went into the PCR. Method: immunoSEQ multiplex PCR; TCRdb's copy keeps in-frame clones and lacks some. The sample gives just over 150,000 clones, 75% to 90% of which show up once; approximately 2% is in the top ten. Source material: PBMCs. The receptor source for this set is a woman between 18 and 30 years old in good health and CMV-seronegative.

As regards this clone: The same CDR3 is also encoded by other DNA sequences in this sample. The chain has TRBV2 and TRBJ2-3, with 8 positions matching TRBD2. J gave up 4 bases and V 5 bases, and 11 bases lay outside the gene matches. Germline CDR1 and CDR2: SNHLY and FYNNEI. This CDR3 contains 16 residues. The CDR3 region has the DNA TGTGCCAGCAGTTTAAGGGCGGGACTAGTCGCAGATACGCAGTATTTT. This encodes CASSLRAGLVADTQYF.

The V and J genes are TRBV11-3 and TRBJ2-3; TRBD1 aligns across 9 bases. Per the germline V gene, CDR1 is SGHNT and CDR2 is YENEEA. After removal of 5 bases from V and 4 bases from J, the junction contained 7 bases not matched to a gene. The CDR3 totals 15 residues. The CDR3 region is CASSRGQGIADTQYF. CDR3 bases: TGTGCCAGCAGCCGAGGACAGGGGATTGCAGATACGCAGTATTTT.

The chain uses TRBV5-1 and TRBJ1-2; 8 bases are shared with TRBD1. The CDR3 covers 15 residues. From germline, CDR1 is SGHRS and CDR2 YFSETQ. Trimming cost V 2 bases and J 8 bases; bases outside gene matches: 11. The CDR3 nucleotides read TGCGCCAGCAGCTTATCAGGGGGCCCCGGAGCCGGCTACACCTTC. Residues: CASSLSGGPGAGYTF.

The chain is built from TRBV27 and TRBJ2-3; D remains ambiguous. The germline V and J ends were trimmed by 2 bases and 4 bases, with 10 bases remaining between them. Germline CDR1 and CDR2: MNHEY and SMNVEV (reference sequence). The CDR3 totals 14 residues. The CDR3 is CASSLPQRPDTQYF. CDR3 coding DNA: TGTGCCAGCAGTTTACCCCAGCGTCCAGATACGCAGTATTTT.

V is TRBV6-5 and J is TRBJ1-2; tentatively, D is TRBD1 (5 bases). CDR3 length: 11 residues. Germline CDR1 and CDR2: MNHEY and SVGAGI. The ends were cut back, 2 bases at V and 8 bases at J, with 6 bases in the middle. CDR3 DNA sequence: TGTGCCAGCAGTTACGGGGGGGGCTACACCTTC. This translates into CASSYGGGYTF.

This clone showed up just once. The rearrangement links TRBV5-4 to TRBJ2-3; 9 nucleotides align to TRBD2. The CDR3 length is 14 residues. The V gene end was trimmed by 3 bases and the J gene end by 3 bases; junction bases not matched to a gene: 2. The germline gives CDR1 SGHNT, CDR2 YYREEE (reference sequence). The CDR3 region has the DNA TGTGCCAGCAGCTGGCGGGAGGGGACAGATACGCAGTATTTT. It codes for CASSWREGTDTQYF.

The V gene is TRBV27, the J gene TRBJ2-3, with D perhaps matching TRBD2 (7 bases). The CDR3 is 16 amino acids. Per germline, CDR1 MNHEY and CDR2 SMNVEV (reference sequence). Trimming pared 6 bases from V and 3 bases from J, leaving 19 bases between. The CDR3 sequence is CASRFLGGPGTDTQYF. In nucleotides, the CDR3 is TGTGCCAGCAGGTTCCTGGGGGGGCCGGGGACAGATACGCAGTATTTT.

The CDR3 nucleotides are TGTGCCAGCAGCTCTGACAGGAACACTGAAGCTTTCTTT. Its protein product is CASSSDRNTEAFF. The J gene is TRBJ1-1, the V gene TRBV7-8; maybe TRBD1 (5 bases). Germline V gene sequence: CDR1 SGHVS, CDR2 FQNEAQ. Between the trimmed V and J ends, which lost 4 bases and 1 base, there was a span of 7 bases. The CDR3 covers 13 residues.

The chain has TRBV5-4 and TRBJ2-7; perhaps TRBD1 as D (5 bases). From germline, CDR1 is SGHNT and CDR2 YYREEE (reference sequence). With 4 bases removed from V and 0 bases from J, the gap between germline ends came to 11 bases. The CDR3 extends over 14 amino acids. CDR3 in DNA: TGTGCCAGCAGCATTAACAGGTACTCCTACGAGCAGTACTTC. This codes for CASSINRYSYEQYF.

The chain joins TRBV10-3 to TRBJ1-1, with 8 bases matching TRBD1. With 6 bases clipped from V and 1 base from J, the junction kept 7 bases outside the gene matches. The CDR3 covers 15 residues. Germline CDR1 reads ENHRY; CDR2 reads SYGVKD. The CDR3 spells CAISPGTGTNTEAFF. In DNA form, the CDR3 reads TGTGCCATCAGCCCCGGGACAGGTACGAACACTGAAGCTTTCTTT.

As regards this clone: This same CDR3 is encoded by further DNA sequences in the sample. V usage is TRBV5-1 and J usage is TRBJ2-5; D may be TRBD2 (5 bases). Per germline, CDR1 SGHRS and CDR2 YFSETQ. This CDR3 has 14 amino acids. Trimming removed 7 bases from V and 1 base from J, with 14 bases in between. CDR3 nucleotides: TGCGCCAGCTACCACGGAGGAACCCAAGAGACCCAGTACTTC. Translated, it gives CASYHGGTQETQYF.

V usage is TRBV4-2 and J usage is TRBJ1-2; 7 nucleotides match TRBD1. Germline CDR1 reads LGHNA; CDR2 reads YNFKEQ. The CDR3 has 14 residues. J gave up 6 bases and V 5 bases, and 9 bases lay outside the gene matches. The DNA of the CDR3 is TGTGCCAGCAGCTCACTACAGGGGAGCGATGGCTACACCTTC. Protein product: CASSSLQGSDGYTF.

In the case of this clone: The sample carries other DNA sequences with the same CDR3. The J gene is TRBJ1-4, the V gene TRBV5-4; possibly TRBD1 for D (5 bases). CDR1 and CDR2 (germline): SGHNT, YYREEE (reference sequence). The ends were cut back, 0 bases at V and 8 bases at J, with 8 bases in the middle. CDR3 length: 13 residues. CDR3 in amino acids: CASSLAGGEKLFF. The CDR3 DNA follows: TGTGCCAGCAGCTTGGCCGGGGGGGAAAAACTGTTTTTT.

This clone was counted once. The V gene is TRBV9, the J gene TRBJ1-5; TRBD1 matches at 7 bases. The CDR3 consists of 14 residues. J gave up 4 bases and V 3 bases, and 4 bases lay outside the gene matches. Germline V gives CDR1 SGDLS, CDR2 YYNGEE. The CDR3 protein is CASSEGTENQPQHF. Written as DNA, the CDR3 is TGTGCCAGCAGCGAAGGGACAGAGAATCAGCCCCAGCATTTT. The variable domain in full, with the rest retrieved from reference TRBV9 and TRBJ1-5, is DSGVTQTPKHLITATGQRVTLRCSPRSGDLSVYWYQQSLDQGLQFLIQYYNGEERAKGNILERFSAQQFPDLHSELNLSSLELGDSALYFCASSEGTENQPQHFGDGTRLSIL.

The gene calls are TRBV5-1 and TRBJ2-7, with D possibly being TRBD1 (6 bases). Trimming removed 3 bases from V and 0 bases from J, with 10 bases in between. The CDR3 runs to 14 residues. Germline CDR1 SGHRS, CDR2 YFSETQ. The CDR3 region is CASSWGTFSYEQYF. The CDR3 bases are TGCGCCAGCAGCTGGGGGACATTCTCCTACGAGCAGTACTTC.

In this sample, this clone turned up a few times. This chain uses TRBV28 with TRBJ2-7, with 7 positions matching TRBD1. V dropped 5 bases and J dropped 3; count of bases not matched to a gene: 7. The CDR3 has 14 residues. Germline V gives CDR1 MDHEN, CDR2 SYDVKM. CDR3 in DNA: TGTGCCAGCAGTGACAGGGCTGATCTCTACGAGCAGTACTTC. Protein: CASSDRADLYEQYF.

The rearrangement joins TRBV5-4 to TRBJ1-2; TRBD1 aligns across 8 bases. The CDR3 covers 13 residues. The V gene end was trimmed by 3 bases and the J gene end by 6 bases; junction bases not matched to a gene: 4. Germline V CDR1 and CDR2: SGHNT, YYREEE (reference sequence). CDR3 amino acids: CASSYLDRDGYTF. The CDR3, as DNA: TGTGCCAGCAGCTACCTGGACAGGGATGGCTACACCTTC.

This clone was counted only a few times. The chain couples TRBV6-1 to TRBJ2-6; the D gene is possibly TRBD1 (7 bases). The germline gives CDR1 MNHNS, CDR2 SASEGT. CDR3 length: 15 residues. V was clipped by 4 bases and J by 4 bases, with 11 bases between them. The CDR3 here is CASSARGRGANVLTF. The CDR3 bases are TGTGCCAGCAGTGCCAGGGGGAGGGGGGCCAACGTCCTGACTTTC.

The V and J genes are TRBV5-1 and TRBJ1-4; a weak D match, TRBD1 (6 bases). From germline, CDR1 is SGHRS and CDR2 YFSETQ. Trimming took off 0 bases at V and 4 bases at J, with 13 bases between the two ends. CDR3 size: 16 residues. CDR3 DNA sequence: TGCGCCAGCAGCTTGGGCGCTTGGGGGCGTAATGAAAAACTGTTTTTT. Encoded protein: CASSLGAWGRNEKLFF. The complete variable domain, with remaining parts taken from reference TRBV5-1 and TRBJ1-4, reads KAGVTQTPRYLIKTRGQQVTLSCSPISGHRSVSWYQQTPGQGLQFLFEYFSETQRNKGNFPGRFSGRQFSNSRSEMNVSTLELGDSALYLCASSLGAWGRNEKLFFGSGTQLSVL.

V usage is TRBV5-4 and J usage is TRBJ2-2, with D possibly being TRBD1 (6 bases). Trimming pared 3 bases from V and 3 bases from J, leaving 15 bases between. This CDR3 is built from 16 residues. Looked up from germline, CDR1 is SGHNT and CDR2 is YYREEE (reference sequence). Here the CDR3 DNA reads TGTGCCAGCAGCTCGTCGGGACATATGGACACCGGGGAGCTGTTTTTT. This codes for CASSSSGHMDTGELFF. The variable domain in full, with the rest retrieved from reference TRBV5-4 and TRBJ2-2, is ETGVTQSPTHLIKTRGQQVTLRCSSQSGHNTVSWYQQALGQGPQFIFQYYREEENGRGNFPPRFSGLQFPNYSSELNVNALELDDSALYLCASSSSGHMDTGELFFGEGSRLTVL.

The chain couples TRBV5-6 to TRBJ2-1, with 10 nucleotides matching TRBD2. The V gene's germline CDR1 is SGHDT and CDR2 YYEEEE. The J segment lost 3 bases and the V segment lost 0 bases, leaving 3 bases of the junction unmatched. The CDR3 spans 16 residues. Here the CDR3 DNA reads TGTGCCAGCAGCTTGGGACTAGCGGGTTTCTACAATGAGCAGTTCTTC. Translated: CASSLGLAGFYNEQFF.

The sample holds one count of this clone. At one end the junction does not follow the germline gene, possibly because of a read error. The chain carries TRBV7-7 and TRBJ2-7, with D possibly matching TRBD2 (6 bases). CDR1 SSHAT and CDR2 FNYEAQ come from the germline V gene (reference sequence). The CDR3 has 15 residues. CDR3 nucleotides: TGTGCTAGCAGCTTAGACGCGGCAGGCCGGGGGGAGCAGTACTTC. Protein product: CASSLDAAGRGEQYF. Complete variable domain (other parts from reference TRBV7-7 and TRBJ2-7): GAGVSQSPRYKVTKRGQDVTLRCDPISSHATLYWYQQALGQGPEFLTYFNYEAQPDKSGLPSDRFSAERPEGSISTLTIQRTEQRDSAMYRCASSLDAAGRGEQYFGPGTRLTVT.

J is TRBJ1-1 and V is TRBV27, with unresolved D. Looked up from germline, CDR1 is MNHEY and CDR2 is SMNVEV (reference sequence). The CDR3 consists of 15 residues. Trimming shortened V by 0 bases and J by 4 bases, and 12 bases separated the two germline ends. CDR3 sequence (DNA): TGTGCCAGCAGTTTATCCCCGGGTCTGAGCACTGAAGCTTTCTTT. Its translation: CASSLSPGLSTEAFF.

CDR3 bases: TGTGCCAGCAGTGAAGGTCCGGGAGGGGATGAGCAGTTCTTC. This gives the protein CASSEGPGGDEQFF. This chain joins TRBV6-1 and TRBJ2-1; 8 nucleotides agree with TRBD2. The CDR3 has 14 amino acids. Germline lookup yields CDR1 MNHNS and CDR2 SASEGT. The ends lost 1 base at V and 8 bases at J; junction bases unmatched: 4.

The chain couples TRBV28 to TRBJ1-2; no firm D call. Germline assignment: CDR1 MDHEN and CDR2 SYDVKM. The V and J ends lost 6 bases and 8 bases respectively, with 19 bases between them. The CDR3 is made up of 14 amino acids. The CDR3 is CASRQPPQDRGYTF. CDR3 bases: TGTGCCAGCAGACAGCCCCCCCAGGATCGAGGCTACACCTTC.

This chain uses TRBV6-6 with TRBJ2-3; 8 bases align to TRBD1. V lost 6 bases to trimming and J lost 0 bases; unmatched junction nucleotides: 2. This CDR3 has 14 residues. CDR1 is MNHNY, CDR2 SVGAGI, per germline (reference sequence). CDR3 sequence reads: CASRRQGSTDTQYF. As DNA, the CDR3 is TGTGCCAGCAGGAGACAGGGGAGCACAGATACGCAGTATTTT.

The CDR3: CASSHDTTSGGLGELFF. CDR3 DNA: TGTGCCAGCAGCCACGACACGACTAGCGGGGGGTTGGGGGAGCTGTTTTTT. This sequence joins TRBV7-2 and TRBJ2-2; 13 bases map to TRBD2. This CDR3 is built from 17 residues. Germline V gene lookup returns CDR1 SGHTA and CDR2 FQGNSA. V was pared by 5 bases and J by 8 bases, with 11 bases of the junction left unmatched.

The chain uses TRBV27 and TRBJ2-5; 10 nucleotides line up with TRBD1. The DNA end is a closer match to TRBJ2-7, so the J assignment may be wrong. This CDR3 is built from 14 residues. In germline, CDR1 is MNHEY, CDR2 SMNVEV (reference sequence). Here the CDR3 reads CASGRQGAIYEQYF. The CDR3 nucleotides read TGTGCCAGCGGACGACAGGGGGCTATATACGAGCAGTACTTC.

The V gene is TRBV27, the J gene TRBJ2-7, with TRBD2 identical over 12 bases. CDR3 length: 18 amino acids. The germline V gene has CDR1 MNHEY and CDR2 SMNVEV (reference sequence). Trimming cost V 2 bases and J 1 base; bases outside gene matches: 9. The DNA for the CDR3 is TGTGCCAGCAGTTTAGGACCTCTTCTAGCGGGGGGGTCCTACGAGCAGTACTTC. Encoded protein: CASSLGPLLAGGSYEQYF.